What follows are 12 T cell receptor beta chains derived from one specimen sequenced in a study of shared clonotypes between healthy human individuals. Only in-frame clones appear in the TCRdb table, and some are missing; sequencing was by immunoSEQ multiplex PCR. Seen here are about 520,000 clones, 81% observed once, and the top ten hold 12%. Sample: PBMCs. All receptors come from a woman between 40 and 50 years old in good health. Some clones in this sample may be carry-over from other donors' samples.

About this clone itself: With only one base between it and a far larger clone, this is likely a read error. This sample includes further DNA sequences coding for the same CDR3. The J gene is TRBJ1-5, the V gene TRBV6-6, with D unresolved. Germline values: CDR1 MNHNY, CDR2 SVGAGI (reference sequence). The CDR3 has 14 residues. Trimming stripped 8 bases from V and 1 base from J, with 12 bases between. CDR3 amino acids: CASVGALSNQPQHF. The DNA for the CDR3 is TGTGCCAGCGTTGGCGCCTTGAGCAATCAGCCCCAGCATTTT.

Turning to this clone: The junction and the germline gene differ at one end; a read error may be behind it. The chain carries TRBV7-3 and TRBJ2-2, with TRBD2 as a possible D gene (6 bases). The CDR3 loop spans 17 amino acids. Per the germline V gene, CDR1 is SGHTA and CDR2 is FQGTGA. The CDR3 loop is CASSFSLAQANTGELLF. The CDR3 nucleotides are TGTGCCAGCAGCTTCTCTCTAGCGCAGGCGAACACCGGGGAGCTGCTTTTT.

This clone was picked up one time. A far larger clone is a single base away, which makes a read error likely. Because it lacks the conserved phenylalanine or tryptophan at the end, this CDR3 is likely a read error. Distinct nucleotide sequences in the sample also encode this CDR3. The CDR3 DNA sequence: TGTGCCTGGAGTGAGGGCTCTGGGGCCAACGTCCTGACTCTC. Encoded protein: CAWSEGSGANVLTL. The chain employs TRBV30 and TRBJ2-6; no reliable D call. Trimming stripped 1 base from V and 0 bases from J, with 4 bases between. Looked up from germline, CDR1 is GTSNPN and CDR2 is SVGIG (reference sequence). This CDR3 has 14 residues.

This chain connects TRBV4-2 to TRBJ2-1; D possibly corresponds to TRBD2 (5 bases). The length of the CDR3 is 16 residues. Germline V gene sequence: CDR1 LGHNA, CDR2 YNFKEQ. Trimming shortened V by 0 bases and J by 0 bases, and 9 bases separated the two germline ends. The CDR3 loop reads CASSQESGNSYNEQFF. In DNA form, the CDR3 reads TGTGCCAGCAGCCAAGAATCGGGGAACTCCTACAATGAGCAGTTCTTC.

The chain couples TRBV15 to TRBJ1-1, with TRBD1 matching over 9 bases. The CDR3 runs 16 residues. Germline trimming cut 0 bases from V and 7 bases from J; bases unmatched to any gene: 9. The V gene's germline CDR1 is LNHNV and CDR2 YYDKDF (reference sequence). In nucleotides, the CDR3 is TGTGCCACCAGCAGAGAGGGAACAGGGGGCAGGAATGAAGCTTTCTTT. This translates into CATSREGTGGRNEAFF. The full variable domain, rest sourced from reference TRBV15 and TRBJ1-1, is DAMVIQNPRYQVTQFGKPVTLSCSQTLNHNVMYWYQQKSSQAPKLLFHYYDKDFNNEADTPDNFQSRRPNTSFCFLDIRSPGLGDTAMYLCATSREGTGGRNEAFFGQGTRLTVV.

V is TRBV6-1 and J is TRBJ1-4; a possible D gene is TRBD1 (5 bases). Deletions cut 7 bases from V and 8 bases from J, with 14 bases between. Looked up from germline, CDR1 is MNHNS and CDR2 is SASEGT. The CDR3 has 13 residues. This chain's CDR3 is CASTRQIGEKLFF. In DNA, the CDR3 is TGTGCCAGCACCCGACAGATTGGGGAAAAACTGTTTTTT.

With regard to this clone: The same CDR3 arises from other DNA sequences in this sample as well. The CDR3 here is CASSSQGNTEAFF. CDR3 in DNA: TGTGCCAGTAGTAGCCAGGGGAACACTGAAGCTTTCTTT. This chain uses TRBV19 with TRBJ1-1, with D maybe TRBD1 (5 bases). Germline V gives CDR1 LNHDA, CDR2 SQIVND (reference sequence). Trimming left V 4 bases short and J 1 base short, with 7 bases between. The CDR3 runs to 13 residues.

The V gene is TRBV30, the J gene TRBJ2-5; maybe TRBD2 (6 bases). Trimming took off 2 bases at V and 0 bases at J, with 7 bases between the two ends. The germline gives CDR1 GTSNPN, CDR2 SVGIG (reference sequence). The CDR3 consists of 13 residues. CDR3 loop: CAWSRLDQETQYF. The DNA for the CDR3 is TGTGCCTGGAGTCGACTAGACCAAGAGACCCAGTACTTC.

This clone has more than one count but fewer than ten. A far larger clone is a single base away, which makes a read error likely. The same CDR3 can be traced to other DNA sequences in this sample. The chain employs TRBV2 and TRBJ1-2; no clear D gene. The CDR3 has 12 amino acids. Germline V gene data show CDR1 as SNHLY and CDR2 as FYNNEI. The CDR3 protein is CASSGSLYGYTF. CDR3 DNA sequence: TGTGCCAGCAGTGGGTCCTTGTATGGCTATACCTTC.

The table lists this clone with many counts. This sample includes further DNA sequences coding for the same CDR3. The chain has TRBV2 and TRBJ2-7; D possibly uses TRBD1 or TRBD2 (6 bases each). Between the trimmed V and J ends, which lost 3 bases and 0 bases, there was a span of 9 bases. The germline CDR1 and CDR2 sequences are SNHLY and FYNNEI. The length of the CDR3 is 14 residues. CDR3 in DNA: TGTGCCAGCAGTGAGGAGGGGGTCTCCTACGAGCAGTACTTC. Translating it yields CASSEEGVSYEQYF.

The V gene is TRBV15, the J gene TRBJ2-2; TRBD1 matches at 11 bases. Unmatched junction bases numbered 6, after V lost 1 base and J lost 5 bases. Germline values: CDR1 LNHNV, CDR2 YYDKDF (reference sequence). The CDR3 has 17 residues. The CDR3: CATSRGFGTGGTGELFF. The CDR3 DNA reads TGTGCCACCAGCAGAGGGTTCGGGACAGGGGGTACCGGGGAGCTGTTTTTT.

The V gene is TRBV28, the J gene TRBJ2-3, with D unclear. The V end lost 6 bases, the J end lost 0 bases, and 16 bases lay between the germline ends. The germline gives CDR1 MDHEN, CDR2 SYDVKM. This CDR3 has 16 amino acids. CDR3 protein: CASRGVVAFSTDTQYF. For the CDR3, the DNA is TGTGCCAGCAGGGGCGTCGTGGCTTTTAGCACAGATACGCAGTATTTT.